This passage covers 3 T cell receptor beta chains from one sample sequenced in a study of blood T cell repertoires in COVID-19. Only in-frame clones appear in the TCRdb table, and some are missing; sequencing was by immunoSEQ multiplex PCR. Here the sample spans a few hundred thousand clones, around 83% being singletons. Sequencing input: PBMCs or T cells enriched from blood (not recorded which). The receptors here all came from a man aged 40-55 years who had been exposed to COVID-19.

CDR3 region: CASSPGGRGLGNTIYF. The DNA of the CDR3 is TGTGCCAGCAGCCCTGGGGGGAGAGGTTTGGGAAACACCATATATTTT. This rearrangement joins TRBV9 to TRBJ1-3; D perhaps matches TRBD1 (5 bases). This CDR3 has 16 residues. Germline lookup yields CDR1 SGDLS and CDR2 YYNGEE. V was clipped by 4 bases and J by 4 bases, with 18 bases between them.

The CDR3 protein is CAVNPPGLAGREQYF. The CDR3 nucleotides are TGTGCCGTTAATCCCCCAGGACTAGCGGGACGCGAGCAGTACTTC. The chain joins TRBV7-9 to TRBJ2-7; 12 positions agree with TRBD2. From germline, CDR1 is SEHNR and CDR2 FQNEAQ (reference sequence). The CDR3 has 15 amino acids. The V and J ends lost 11 bases and 6 bases, in that order; junction bases with no gene match: 14.

The chain combines TRBV6-5 with TRBJ1-1; D is ambiguous. Germline V CDR1 and CDR2: MNHEY, SVGAGI. The V and J ends lost 7 bases and 2 bases respectively, with 11 bases between them. The CDR3 is 13 residues long. This CDR3 reads CASKIQDNTEAFF. CDR3 DNA sequence: TGTGCCAGCAAAATCCAGGATAACACTGAAGCTTTCTTT.